This T cell receptor beta chain originates from a study of regulatory T cells in long-lasting Graves disease. Construction of TCR beta libraries relied on iRepertoire HTBI primers and on Arm-PCR targeting CDR3 regions. TCRdb redid the calling of the multiplex PCR reads with MiXCR, one entry per CDR3 protein. Among about 540,000 distinct CDR3 sequences, roughly 14% were seen once, and the ten largest hold over 7.5%. Study results and caveats: In persistent patients, shared public clonotypes (around 2,600) outnumbered those in new patients (966).

Time point specified: newly diagnosed GD, antithyroid drugs for less than 3 months. Extracted RNA from PBMCs served as the source of the TCR library. As to this clonotype: Its specificity is not known.

V lost 6 bases, J lost 6 bases, and 11 bases lay in between. There are 12 residues in the CDR3. CDR1 is WSHSY and CDR2 is SAAADI in the germline V gene. This sample was shared with a second study, whose subject was T cells in Graves' hyperthyroidism and ophthalmopathy. That publication notes: HTBI primers were the set used in a first-round RT-PCR of the TCR CDR3.

This TCR was recovered from a man aged 25 to 40 with Graves disease. V usage is TRBV10-2 and J usage is TRBJ1-2, with D unclear. Specimen: peripheral blood mononuclear cells (PBMCs), collected at new diagnosis, from a patient treated with antithyroid drugs. The CDR3 loop is CASSYEGHGYTF. The CDR3 nucleotides read TGCGCCAGCAGCTATGAGGGCCATGGCTACACCTTC.